There are many counts of the clone carrying this T cell receptor (beta chain). This record comes from a study of T cells in Graves' hyperthyroidism and ophthalmopathy. Researchers amplified the TCR beta CDR3 regions from RNA transcripts. The TCR CDR3 was amplified in a first-round RT-PCR using the HTBI primer set. MiXCR, run by TCRdb on the multiplex PCR reads, gives a single entry per CDR3 protein. The table includes around 350,000 distinct CDR3 sequences, roughly 14% detected once. V was clipped by 4 bases and J by 8 bases; unmatched bases: 2. The CDR3 is 12 amino acids. From germline, CDR1 is SGHRS and CDR2 YFSETQ.

The sequencing input was blood. This receptor was obtained from a woman aged 25 to 45 with Graves' ophthalmopathy. This chain links TRBV5-1 with TRBJ1-1, with TRBD1 identical over 10 bases. DNA of the CDR3: TGCGCCAGCAGCGGGACAGGGGCAGAAGCTTTCTTT. Its translation: CASSGTGAEAFF. The complete variable domain, with remaining parts taken from reference TRBV5-1 and TRBJ1-1, reads KAGVTQTPRYLIKTRGQQVTLSCSPISGHRSVSWYQQTPGQGLQFLFEYFSETQRNKGNFPGRFSGRQFSNSRSEMNVSTLELGDSALYLCASSGTGAEAFFGQGTRLTVV.